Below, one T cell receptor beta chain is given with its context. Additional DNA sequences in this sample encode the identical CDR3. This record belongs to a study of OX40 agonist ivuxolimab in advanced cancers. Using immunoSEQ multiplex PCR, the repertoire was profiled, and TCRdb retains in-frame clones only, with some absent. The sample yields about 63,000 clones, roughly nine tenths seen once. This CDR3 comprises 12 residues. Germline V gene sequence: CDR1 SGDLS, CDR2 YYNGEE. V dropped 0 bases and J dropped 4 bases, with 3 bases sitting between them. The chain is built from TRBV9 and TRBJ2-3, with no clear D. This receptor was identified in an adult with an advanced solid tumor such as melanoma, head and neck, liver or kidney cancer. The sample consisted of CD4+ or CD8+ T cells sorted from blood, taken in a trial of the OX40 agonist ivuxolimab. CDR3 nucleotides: TGTGCCAGCAGCGTAGAGGCAGATACGCAGTATTTT. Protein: CASSVEADTQYF.